The rows below give T cell receptor beta chains drawn from one sample of a study of OX40 agonist ivuxolimab in advanced cancers. Libraries were prepared by immunoSEQ multiplex PCR; TCRdb keeps only in-frame clonotypes and omits some of them. The sample has over 80,000 clones, around 85% seen once; the top ten hold more than 5%. Sequences were derived from CD4+ or CD8+ T cells sorted from blood, sampled in a trial of the OX40 agonist ivuxolimab. Source of these receptors: an adult with an advanced solid tumor such as melanoma, head and neck, liver or kidney cancer. Both conserved end residues are part of each CDR3. A D gene is named only where the DNA matches it firmly. Some rows have no size entry. The others give once, few or many, or a class for an expanded clone.

v_gene	d_gene	abundance	j_gene	CDR3aa	CDR3nt
TRBV15	-	-	TRBJ1-2	CATSRDSRNYGYTF	TGTGCCACCAGCAGAGATTCCCGAAACTATGGCTACACCTTC
TRBV4-1	TRBD2	-	TRBJ2-3	CASSQDLASGITDTQYF	TGCGCCAGCAGCCAAGATTTGGCTAGCGGGATAACAGATACGCAGTATTTT
TRBV19	-	-	TRBJ1-3	CASSITGRRNTIYF	TGTGCCAGTAGTATAACAGGGAGAAGAAACACCATATATTTT
TRBV6-5	-	-	TRBJ2-7	CASSRSTYEQYF	TGTGCCAGCAGCCGATCAACCTACGAGCAGTACTTC
TRBV7-2	-	-	TRBJ1-2	CASSSHGTGVMGGYTF	TGTGCCAGCAGCTCTCACGGGACCGGAGTCATGGGGGGCTACACCTTC
TRBV4-1	TRBD1	-	TRBJ1-5	CASSQLGQVNQPQHF	TGCGCCAGCAGCCAGCTTGGACAGGTCAATCAGCCCCAGCATTTT
TRBV6-6	TRBD1	-	TRBJ1-1	CASSLTGGTTLSEAFF	TGTGCCAGCAGTCTAACAGGGGGAACTACGTTATCTGAAGCTTTCTTT
TRBV2	TRBD2	once	TRBJ2-1	CASIKRGAWSSYNEQFF	TGTGCCAGCATAAAGCGGGGGGCCTGGAGCTCCTACAATGAGCAGTTCTTC
TRBV6-1	-	-	TRBJ2-7	CASSLMEGGKYF	TGTGCCAGCAGCCTGATGGAGGGAGGAAAGTACTTC
TRBV7-6	TRBD1	-	TRBJ2-2	CATRDRGLTGGELFF	TGTGCCACCAGGGACAGGGGGCTAACTGGCGGGGAGCTGTTTTTT
TRBV2	-	-	TRBJ2-1	CASTRSAGRGAEQFF	TGTGCCAGCACCCGGTCGGCGGGACGGGGCGCTGAGCAGTTCTTC
TRBV13	-	-	TRBJ1-1	CATPGGPGNTEAFF	TGTGCCACCCCTGGGGGGCCCGGGAACACTGAAGCTTTCTTT
TRBV9	-	-	TRBJ2-4	CASSSRTGAEGIQYF	TGTGCCAGCAGCTCCAGAACGGGGGCGGAAGGCATTCAGTACTTC
TRBV7-8	-	-	TRBJ1-5	CASSQQGDQPQHF	TGTGCCAGCAGTCAACAGGGTGATCAGCCCCAGCATTTT
TRBV7-9	-	few	TRBJ1-1	CASSLHAFTEAFF	TGTGCCAGCAGCTTACATGCGTTCACTGAAGCTTTCTTT
TRBV7-6	TRBD1	-	TRBJ1-4	CASSLTGSYATNEKLFF	TGTGCCAGCAGCCTGACAGGGAGCTATGCAACTAATGAAAAACTGTTTTTT
TRBV7-9	-	-	TRBJ1-2	CASSLAKGSNGAGYTF	TGTGCCAGCAGCTTAGCGAAAGGGAGCAACGGGGCTGGCTACACCTTC
TRBV5-6	-	-	TRBJ2-7	CASSSAGPQYF	TGTGCCAGCAGCTCTGCGGGCCCGCAGTACTTC
TRBV7-9	-	-	TRBJ1-1	CASSSGTLNTEAFF	TGTGCCAGCAGCTCCGGGACACTGAACACTGAAGCTTTCTTT
TRBV28	TRBD1	-	TRBJ1-4	CATVPSTGEAEKLFF	TGTGCCACCGTTCCCTCGACAGGGGAGGCTGAAAAACTGTTTTTT
TRBV5-6	-	-	TRBJ1-2	CASSLLGRAGSGYTF	TGTGCCAGCAGCTTGTTGGGGCGGGCAGGGAGTGGCTACACCTTC
TRBV6-5	-	-	TRBJ1-1	CASNPRRGEAFF	TGTGCCAGCAATCCCCGACGGGGAGAAGCTTTCTTT
TRBV6-5	-	-	TRBJ1-1	CASRPAGRGTEAFF	TGTGCCAGCAGACCTGCAGGGAGGGGCACTGAAGCTTTCTTT
TRBV19	-	-	TRBJ1-1	CASCPNGEAEAFF	TGTGCCAGCTGCCCGAACGGCGAGGCTGAAGCTTTCTTT
TRBV5-1	-	-	TRBJ2-1	CASSSYPEGGLYNEQFF	TGCGCCAGCAGCTCCTATCCGGAAGGGGGTCTTTACAATGAGCAGTTCTTC
TRBV2	-	-	TRBJ1-5	CASSVPSNQPQHF	TGTGCCAGCAGTGTGCCTAGCAATCAGCCCCAGCATTTT
TRBV19	TRBD2	-	TRBJ2-1	CASSIGGGPAIF	TGTGCCAGTAGTATTGGGGGGGGACCGGCCATCTTC
TRBV7-2	-	-	TRBJ2-5	CASSLVGAETQYF	TGTGCCAGCAGCTTAGTCGGGGCAGAGACCCAGTACTTC
TRBV4-1	TRBD1	-	TRBJ1-2	CASSQTGTDYGYTF	TGCGCCAGCAGTCAAACCGGGACAGACTATGGCTACACCTTC
TRBV5-1	-	-	TRBJ1-6	CASRRGLGDNSPLHF	TGCGCCAGCAGGCGGGGGCTTGGGGATAATTCACCCCTCCACTTT
TRBV5-1	TRBD1	-	TRBJ2-3	CASGVGQGRTDTQYF	TGCGCCTCCGGTGTAGGACAGGGAAGGACAGATACGCAGTATTTT
TRBV2	-	once	TRBJ1-5	CASRKERDDQPQHF	TGTGCCAGCAGGAAGGAAAGGGATGATCAGCCCCAGCATTTT
TRBV29-1	-	-	TRBJ2-2	CSADSYTGELFF	TGCAGCGCGGACAGCTACACCGGGGAGCTGTTTTTT
TRBV6-6	TRBD1	-	TRBJ1-5	CASSTQGGQPQHF	TGTGCCAGCAGTACGCAGGGGGGTCAGCCCCAGCATTTT
TRBV7-2	-	once	TRBJ2-7	CASSPWVEQYF	TGTGCCAGCAGCCCCTGGGTGGAGCAGTACTTC
TRBV9	TRBD2	-	TRBJ2-5	CASSPGLAGGRYQETQYF	TGTGCCAGCAGCCCAGGACTAGCGGGGGGGCGGTACCAAGAGACCCAGTACTTC
TRBV4-1	TRBD1	-	TRBJ1-4	CASSLGQGVGVREKLFF	TGCGCCAGCAGCCTGGGACAGGGGGTTGGGGTTCGGGAAAAACTGTTTTTT
TRBV10-1	TRBD1	-	TRBJ1-6	CATVGQLGDTYNSPLHF	TGCGCCACCGTGGGACAGTTGGGGGATACATATAATTCACCCCTCCACTTT
TRBV14	TRBD2	-	TRBJ2-1	CASSLPGLGAYNEQFF	TGTGCCAGCAGCCTCCCGGGACTAGGGGCCTACAATGAGCAGTTCTTC
TRBV29-1	TRBD1	-	TRBJ2-7	CSVAGTGRYEQYF	TGCAGCGTTGCGGGGACAGGGCGCTACGAGCAGTACTTC
TRBV6-5	-	-	TRBJ2-6	CASSYAGTTGANVLTF	TGTGCCAGCAGTTACGCGGGGACAACTGGGGCCAACGTCCTGACTTTC
TRBV4-1	-	-	TRBJ2-3	CASSQDLATGTQYF	TGCGCCAGCAGCCAAGACTTGGCTACGGGTACGCAGTATTTT
TRBV7-3	TRBD2	-	TRBJ2-5	CASSLGSGRETQYF	TGTGCCAGCAGCTTAGGTAGCGGGAGAGAGACCCAGTACTTC
TRBV6-5	-	-	TRBJ1-1	CASSQQGNTEAFF	TGTGCCAGCAGTCAACAGGGGAACACTGAAGCTTTCTTT
TRBV27	TRBD1	-	TRBJ2-7	CASSYEGTGFNEQYF	TGTGCCAGCAGTTACGAAGGGACAGGGTTCAACGAGCAGTACTTC
TRBV4-1	TRBD2	-	TRBJ2-3	CASSQATSGNSDTQYF	TGCGCCAGCAGCCAAGCAACTAGCGGGAACTCAGATACGCAGTATTTT
TRBV7-9	-	-	TRBJ2-5	CASSPGVAEQETQYF	TGTGCCAGCAGCCCTGGGGTAGCGGAGCAAGAGACCCAGTACTTC
TRBV10-3	-	-	TRBJ2-7	CAIASGNSYEQYF	TGTGCCATCGCGAGTGGGAACTCCTACGAGCAGTACTTC